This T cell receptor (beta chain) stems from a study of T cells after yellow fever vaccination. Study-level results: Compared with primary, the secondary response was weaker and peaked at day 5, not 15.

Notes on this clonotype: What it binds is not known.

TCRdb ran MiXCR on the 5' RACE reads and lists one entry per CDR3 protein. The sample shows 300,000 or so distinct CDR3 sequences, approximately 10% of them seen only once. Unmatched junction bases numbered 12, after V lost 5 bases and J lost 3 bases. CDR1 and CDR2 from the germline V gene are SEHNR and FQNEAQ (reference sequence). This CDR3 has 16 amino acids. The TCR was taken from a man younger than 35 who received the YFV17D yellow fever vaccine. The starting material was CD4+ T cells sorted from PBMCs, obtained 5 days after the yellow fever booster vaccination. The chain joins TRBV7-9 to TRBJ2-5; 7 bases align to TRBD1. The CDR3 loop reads CASSPQTGFTKETQYF. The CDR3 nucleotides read TGTGCCAGCAGCCCACAGACAGGGTTTACTAAAGAGACCCAGTACTTC.